The 27 T cell receptor beta chains below come from one sample, sequenced in a study of metastatic and nonmetastatic thyroid tumors. TCRdb re-called the PCR reads via MiXCR. Altogether some 20,000 clones are present, 10% to 15% being singletons, with the ten largest covering approximately 6.2%. Nobody among the patients had been given any treatment before thyroid surgery. Sequenced input: blood. Source of these receptors: a male donor with papillary thyroid cancer or a benign thyroid nodule (not recorded which). Some clones in this sample may be carry-over from other donors' samples.

This clone was counted many times. The rearrangement links TRBV5-1 to TRBJ2-5; no clear D. V lost 2 bases and J 1 base, leaving 15 bases between the germline ends. The CDR3 contains 16 residues. Germline V gives CDR1 SGHRS, CDR2 YFSETQ. For the CDR3, the DNA is TGCGCCAGCAGCTTAATACCACAAGGAAGCCAAGAGACCCAGTACTTC. This translates into CASSLIPQGSQETQYF.

This clone was counted at least ten times. V is TRBV25-1 and J is TRBJ1-1, with 10 bases matching TRBD1. The V segment lost 4 bases and the J segment 6 bases; nucleotides outside the gene matches: 2. The CDR3 length is 13 residues. Per germline, CDR1 MGHDK and CDR2 SYGVNS. CDR3 nucleotide sequence: TGTGCCAGCAGTGGACAGGGGGCAGCTGAAGCTTTCTTT. It encodes CASSGQGAAEAFF. The whole variable domain, remainder taken from reference TRBV25-1 and TRBJ1-1, is EADIYQTPRYLVIGTGKKITLECSQTMGHDKMYWYQQDPGMELHLIHYSYGVNSTEKGDLSSESTVSRIRTEHFPLTLESARPSHTSQYLCASSGQGAAEAFFGQGTRLTVV.

V is TRBV7-4 and J is TRBJ1-5; perhaps TRBD1 as D (5 bases). The CDR3 length is 15 residues. The germline V gene has CDR1 SGHVT and CDR2 SQSDAQ. Trimming shortened V by 0 bases and J by 6 bases, and 12 bases separated the two germline ends. Here the CDR3 reads CASSLAFRVGQPQHF. The CDR3 DNA sequence: TGTGCCAGCAGCTTAGCGTTCAGGGTTGGTCAGCCCCAGCATTTT.

V gene TRBV2 combines with J gene TRBJ2-3; TRBD1 matches at 7 bases. CDR1 is SNHLY, CDR2 FYNNEI, per germline. This CDR3 is built from 15 residues. Losses at the gene ends were 5 bases for V and 0 bases for J; bases not matched to a gene: 5. The CDR3 sequence: CASSKVTGSTDTQYF. DNA of the CDR3: TGTGCCAGCAGTAAGGTGACAGGGAGCACAGATACGCAGTATTTT.

In regard to this clone: One end of the junction fails to match germline, which may point to a read error. The rearrangement joins TRBV20-1 to TRBJ1-1, with 7 bases lining up with TRBD1. Per the germline V gene, CDR1 is DFQATT and CDR2 is SNEGSKA (reference sequence). This CDR3 is 13 amino acids long. The CDR3 nucleotides are TGCAGTGCCCCGAAGGGGGCAGGCACTGAATCTTTCTTT. This sequence encodes CSAPKGAGTESFF.

The chain is built from TRBV6-2 or TRBV6-3 and TRBJ1-1; D call uncertain. V gave up 6 bases and J gave up 6 bases, with 14 bases separating them. This CDR3 contains 13 residues. Germline-derived CDR1 and CDR2 are MNHEY and SVGEGT. The DNA for the CDR3 is TGTGCCAGCAGGACCCCGACCTGGGCTGAAGCTTTCTTT. Protein: CASRTPTWAEAFF.

This clone has a count of ten or more. The chain employs TRBV5-6 and TRBJ2-1; perhaps TRBD1 as D (6 bases). The ends were cut back, 0 bases at V and 7 bases at J, with 11 bases in the middle. The CDR3 spans 14 residues. CDR1 SGHDT and CDR2 YYEEEE come from the germline V gene. DNA of the CDR3: TGTGCCAGCAGCTTGGCAGGGGCCATTAATGAGCAGTTCTTC. Its protein product is CASSLAGAINEQFF. The full variable domain, in which reference TRBV5-6 and TRBJ2-1 provide the parts outside the CDR3, is DAGVTQSPTHLIKTRGQQVTLRCSPKSGHDTVSWYQQALGQGPQFIFQYYEEEERQRGNFPDRFSGHQFPNYSSELNVNALLLGDSALYLCASSLAGAINEQFFGPGTRLTVL.

This clone was recorded at least ten times. The chain joins TRBV5-1 to TRBJ1-4, with D perhaps matching TRBD1 (6 bases). This CDR3 is built from 15 residues. Trimming removed 0 bases from V and 0 bases from J, with 6 bases in between. The V gene's germline CDR1 is SGHRS and CDR2 YFSETQ. The CDR3 loop is CASSLGQATNEKLFF. For the CDR3, the DNA is TGCGCCAGCAGCTTGGGACAGGCAACTAATGAAAAACTGTTTTTT. The full variable domain, its missing parts supplied by reference TRBV5-1 and TRBJ1-4, is KAGVTQTPRYLIKTRGQQVTLSCSPISGHRSVSWYQQTPGQGLQFLFEYFSETQRNKGNFPGRFSGRQFSNSRSEMNVSTLELGDSALYLCASSLGQATNEKLFFGSGTQLSVL.

This clone was observed a few times. This chain uses TRBV28 with TRBJ1-2; 7 bases map to TRBD1. The V gene's germline CDR1 is MDHEN and CDR2 SYDVKM. J gave up 7 bases and V 6 bases, and 8 bases lay outside the gene matches. This CDR3 contains 13 residues. This CDR3 reads CASSPDRARGYTF. CDR3 DNA: TGTGCCAGCAGCCCCGACAGGGCTCGTGGCTACACCTTC.

This rearrangement joins TRBV6-5 to TRBJ2-7, with 12 bases matching TRBD2. The ends lost 7 bases at V and 9 bases at J; junction bases unmatched: 13. From germline, CDR1 is MNHEY and CDR2 SVGAGI. This CDR3 comprises 15 residues. The CDR3 bases are TGTGCCAGCATTACAAGCACTAGCGGGAGGTTGTTGCAGTACTTC. This translates into CASITSTSGRLLQYF.

DNA for the CDR3: TGCAGTGCCCCCCGGGGGTCCCCCTACGAGCAGTACTTC. Protein product: CSAPRGSPYEQYF. V is TRBV20-1 and J is TRBJ2-7; D is possibly TRBD2 (6 bases). Germline loops: CDR1 DFQATT, CDR2 SNEGSKA (reference sequence). Trimming shortened V by 6 bases and J by 2 bases, and 14 bases separated the two germline ends. There are 13 residues in the CDR3.

This clone was seen a few times. J is TRBJ2-7 and V is TRBV6-2 or TRBV6-3; TRBD2 matches at 13 bases. CDR3 size: 16 residues. V shed 5 bases and J 3 bases; nucleotides not matched to a gene: 7. CDR1 is MNHEY, CDR2 SVGEGT, per germline. DNA for the CDR3: TGTGCCAGCAGTACGGGACTAGCGGGACCGAACTACGAGCAGTACTTC. Protein sequence: CASSTGLAGPNYEQYF.

This clone was observed at least ten times. V gene TRBV10-2 combines with J gene TRBJ1-3; D not resolved. V lost 3 bases, J lost 0 bases, and 15 bases lay in between. The CDR3 runs 17 residues. The germline CDR1 and CDR2 sequences are WSHSY and SAAADI. The CDR3 loop reads CASSDPRGKGSGNTIYF. In DNA, the CDR3 is TGCGCCAGCAGTGACCCGCGGGGTAAAGGCTCTGGAAACACCATATATTTT.

This clone was observed many times. J is TRBJ1-5 and V is TRBV12-3 or TRBV12-4, with a weak D call TRBD1 (6 bases). Trimming removed 0 bases from V and 15 bases from J, with 15 bases in between. The CDR3 sequence is 13 residues long. CDR3 amino acids: CASSLAWDTPRHF. CDR3 bases: TGTGCCAGCAGTTTAGCTTGGGACACCCCTCGGCATTTT.

Many counts were recorded for this clone. Written as DNA, the CDR3 is TGCGCCAGCAGCAGGGACCCTCAGTTCAATGAAAAACTGTTTTTT. Its translation: CASSRDPQFNEKLFF. The rearrangement joins TRBV5-1 to TRBJ1-4; possible D gene TRBD1, 5 bases. V was trimmed by 4 bases and J by 5 bases, leaving 15 bases between them. The CDR3 runs 15 residues. Looked up from germline, CDR1 is SGHRS and CDR2 is YFSETQ.

In its sample, this clone was seen many times. The V gene is TRBV30, the J gene TRBJ2-7; a weak D match, TRBD2 (7 bases). The CDR3 sequence is 16 residues long. Germline assignment: CDR1 GTSNPN and CDR2 SVGIG (reference sequence). Trimming stripped 0 bases from V and 4 bases from J, with 19 bases between. CDR3: CAWSVSRTKGGYEQYF. The CDR3 bases are TGTGCCTGGAGTGTATCCAGGACAAAGGGGGGGTACGAGCAGTACTTC.

V gene TRBV28 combines with J gene TRBJ2-7, with D tentatively TRBD1 or TRBD2 (5 bases each). Germline CDR1 reads MDHEN; CDR2 reads SYDVKM. V was cut by 11 bases and J by 2 bases, with 13 bases left in between. The CDR3 is 12 amino acids. The CDR3 loop reads CASGTDAYEQYF. CDR3 DNA: TGTGCCTCCGGGACGGACGCCTACGAGCAGTACTTC.

In its sample, this clone ranks as medium-sized (0.01 to 0.1%). The chain employs TRBV12-3 or TRBV12-4 and TRBJ2-7, with 7 bases aligning to TRBD2. CDR3 length equals 14 residues. The junction had 3 bases not matched to a gene; V was cut back by 3 bases and J by 1 base. CDR3 protein: CASSFAGVSYEQYF. The CDR3 bases are TGTGCCAGCAGTTTCGCGGGAGTGTCCTACGAGCAGTACTTC.

The chain joins TRBV5-1 to TRBJ2-2; D may be TRBD1 or TRBD2 (5 bases each). The CDR3 is 15 amino acids. Germline V gives CDR1 SGHRS, CDR2 YFSETQ. V dropped 2 bases and J dropped 4 bases, with 12 bases sitting between them. CDR3 region: CASSFRGVGTGELFF. The CDR3 bases are TGCGCCAGCAGCTTTAGGGGAGTTGGCACCGGGGAGCTGTTTTTT.

This clone was picked up a small number of times. V is TRBV6-2 or TRBV6-3 and J is TRBJ1-5; TRBD1 matches 9 bases. Trimming cost V 1 base and J 3 bases; bases outside gene matches: 10. CDR1 and CDR2 from the germline V gene are MNHEY and SVGEGT. The CDR3 is made up of 18 amino acids. CDR3 nucleotide sequence: TGTGCCAGCAGTTACTACTTTGGGGGACAGGGCTACAATCAGCCCCAGCATTTT. Encoded protein: CASSYYFGGQGYNQPQHF.

This clone was seen ten or more times. This may be a read error, as it is one base from a much larger clone. Within the sample, other DNA sequences also encode this same CDR3. J is TRBJ2-3 and V is TRBV6-4; 8 bases are shared with TRBD2. CDR1 and CDR2 (germline): MRHNA, SNTAGT. The CDR3 is made up of 13 amino acids. The CDR3 is CASSRTSTDTQYF. Here the CDR3 DNA reads TGTGCCAGCAGCCGGACTAGCACAGATACGCAGTACTTT.

This clone was observed many times. The rearrangement joins TRBV20-1 to TRBJ2-3, with 9 bases identical to TRBD2. CDR1 is DFQATT and CDR2 is SNEGSKA in the germline V gene (reference sequence). Unmatched junction bases numbered 14, after V lost 0 bases and J lost 4 bases. The CDR3 covers 18 residues. This CDR3 is CSARDYRRAGGGSDTQYF. CDR3 DNA sequence: TGCAGTGCTAGAGATTACCGACGGGCGGGAGGGGGCTCAGATACGCAGTATTTT.

CDR3 sequence: CASSPNWAGGTEAFF. The CDR3 DNA follows: TGTGCCAGCAGTCCCAATTGGGCAGGGGGCACTGAAGCTTTCTTT. The gene calls are TRBV6-2 or TRBV6-3 and TRBJ1-1; TRBD1 matches 7 bases. CDR3 length: 15 amino acids. Trimming took 5 bases from V and 4 from J; bases not matched to a gene: 10. Germline lookup yields CDR1 MNHEY and CDR2 SVGEGT.

This clone has at least ten counts. The chain recombines TRBV6-1 with TRBJ1-4; no firm D call. V was clipped by 6 bases and J by 0 bases, with 8 bases between them. The CDR3 extends over 14 amino acids. The germline gives CDR1 MNHNS, CDR2 SASEGT. The CDR3 sequence is CASSQTATNEKLFF. DNA for the CDR3: TGTGCCAGCAGCCAGACGGCAACTAATGAAAAACTGTTTTTT.

This clone showed up many times. The V call is TRBV9, the J call TRBJ2-7; 10 bases are a match to TRBD1. The J segment lost 4 bases and the V segment lost 0 bases, leaving 1 base of the junction unmatched. Per germline, CDR1 SGDLS and CDR2 YYNGEE. This CDR3 is built from 14 residues. DNA of the CDR3: TGTGCCAGCAGCGTAGGACAGGGGGCGTACGAGCAGTACTTC. Translating it yields CASSVGQGAYEQYF.

This clone has a count of ten or more. The V call is TRBV5-1, the J call TRBJ2-7, with TRBD2 matching over 14 bases. Germline CDR1 SGHRS, CDR2 YFSETQ. The CDR3 covers 17 residues. V shed 5 bases and J 3 bases; nucleotides not matched to a gene: 10. Here the CDR3 DNA reads TGCGCCAGCAGACCGGGGACTAGCGGGAGTTTAAGCTACGAGCAGTACTTC. Its protein is CASRPGTSGSLSYEQYF.

This clone was counted only a few times. This CDR3 reads CAASGSYEQYF. The CDR3 bases are TGTGCCGCCAGCGGCTCCTACGAGCAGTACTTC. The chain employs TRBV28 and TRBJ2-7, with a possible D match to TRBD2 (5 bases). The CDR3 is 11 amino acids. The V end lost 11 bases, the J end lost 0 bases, and 8 bases lay between the germline ends. From germline, CDR1 is MDHEN and CDR2 SYDVKM.